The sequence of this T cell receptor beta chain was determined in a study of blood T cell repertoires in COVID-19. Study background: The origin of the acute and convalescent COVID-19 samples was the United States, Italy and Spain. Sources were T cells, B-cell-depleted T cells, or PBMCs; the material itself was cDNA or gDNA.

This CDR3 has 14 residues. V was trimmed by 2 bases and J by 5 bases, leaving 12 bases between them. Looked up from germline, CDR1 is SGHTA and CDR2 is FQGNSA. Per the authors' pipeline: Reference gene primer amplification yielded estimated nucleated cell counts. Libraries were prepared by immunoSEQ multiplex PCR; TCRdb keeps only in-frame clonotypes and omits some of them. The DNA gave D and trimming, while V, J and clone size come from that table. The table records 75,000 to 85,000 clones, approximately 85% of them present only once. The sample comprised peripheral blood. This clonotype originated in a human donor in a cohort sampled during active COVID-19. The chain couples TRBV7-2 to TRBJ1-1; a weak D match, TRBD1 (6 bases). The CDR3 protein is CASSLFMDSTEAFF. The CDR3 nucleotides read TGTGCCAGCAGCTTATTTATGGACAGTACTGAAGCTTTCTTT.